These T cell receptor beta chains were read from a single sample in a study of cytomegalovirus exposure and HLA in healthy donors. The repertoire was sequenced with immunoSEQ multiplex PCR; TCRdb's copy has only in-frame clones and lacks some. The sample yields roughly 140,000 clones, around 79% seen once. The sequenced material came from PBMCs. Every receptor here comes from a male donor in good health and CMV-seronegative. CDR3s include the opening cysteine and the closing phenylalanine or tryptophan. A D gene is named only where the DNA matches it firmly. Rows give clone size only sometimes, using once, few, many, or a class for an expanded clone.

>TRBJ2-2|TRBV4-2|TRBD2|-
TGTGCCAGCAGCACGCCCGGGACTAGCGGGGGGGACACCGGGGAGCTGTTTTTT
CASSTPGTSGGDTGELFF
>TRBJ1-6|TRBV9|-|-
TGTGCCAGCAGCGTAGAGGACGGGCCGGGGTCACCCCTCCACTTT
CASSVEDGPGSPLHF
>TRBJ2-7|TRBV7-8|TRBD2|-
TGTGCCAGCAGCTTAGGGGGCCCGGGGAGGGCCGCCCACGAGCAGTACTTC
CASSLGGPGRAAHEQYF
>TRBJ2-7|TRBV7-8|TRBD1|-
TGTGCCCGCAGCTTAAAACTACAGGGGGCTTACTACGAGCAGTACTTC
CARSLKLQGAYYEQYF
>TRBJ2-3|TRBV10-2|TRBD2|-
TGCGCCAGCAGTCCGGGACTAGCGAGCACAGATACGCAGTATTTT
CASSPGLASTDTQYF
>TRBJ1-1|TRBV25-1|TRBD1|-
TGTGCCAGCAGACCGACAGGGACGAACACTGAAGCTTTCTTT
CASRPTGTNTEAFF
>TRBJ2-5|TRBV30|TRBD2|-
TGTGCCTGGAGTAGCGGGAGCGCTACCCAAGAGACCCAGTACTTC
CAWSSGSATQETQYF
>TRBJ2-1|TRBV7-9|-|few
TGTGCCAGCAGCCAGACCGGCAGGGACTACAATGAGCAGTTCTTC
CASSQTGRDYNEQFF
>TRBJ1-1|TRBV6-6|-|-
TGTGCCAGCAGTTGGCAGGGATCGAACACTGAAGCTTTCTTT
CASSWQGSNTEAFF
>TRBJ2-5|TRBV4-1|TRBD2|few
TGCGCCAGCCGTGGGGGACTAGCGCAGTACTTC
CASRGGLAQYF
>TRBJ1-5|TRBV6-1|-|-
TGTGCCAGCAGTGTGACAGTCCGCCAGCCCCAGCATTTT
CASSVTVRQPQHF
>TRBJ2-2|TRBV7-3|TRBD2|few
TGTGCCAGCAGCTTAATGCGGCGGGAGATTGGCACCGGGGAGCTGTTTTTT
CASSLMRREIGTGELFF
>TRBJ1-4|TRBV13|-|-
TGTCCCAGCAGCTTCGCGGAACCAGCTAATGAAAAACTGTTTTTT
CPSSFAEPANEKLFF
>TRBJ1-5|TRBV4-3|-|-
TGCGCCAGCAGCCAAGATTTGGGGGCCTATCAGCCCCAGCATTTT
CASSQDLGAYQPQHF
>TRBJ2-7|TRBV16|-|-
TGTGCCAGCAGCCAATTCTCCCCCCTATCCTACGAGCAGTACTTC
CASSQFSPLSYEQYF
>TRBJ1-5|TRBV19|-|-
TGTGCCAGTAGTATAGGGCAGGGTTGGGTTACGCCCCAGCATTTT
CASSIGQGWVTPQHF
>TRBJ2-7|TRBV6-1|TRBD2|-
TGTGCCAGCAGTGAACCCCTTGGAGGCGGGGGAACCTCCTACGAGCAGTACTTC
CASSEPLGGGGTSYEQYF
>TRBJ2-7|TRBV4-1|-|-
TGCGCCAGCAGACAGAACGACCGGGATAACTCCTACGAGCAGTACTTC
CASRQNDRDNSYEQYF
>TRBJ2-7|TRBV19|-|-
TGTGCCAGTAGGATACAGGCGACGCGCTCCTACGAGCAGTACTTC
CASRIQATRSYEQYF
>TRBJ1-2|TRBV7-2|TRBD1|-
TGTGCCAGCAGCACTGCCGGGACAGGGGGCGGGTTCTATGGCTACACCTTC
CASSTAGTGGGFYGYTF
>TRBJ2-3|TRBV5-5|-|few
TGTGCCAGCAGCACCCTACTAGCAGCGGGTGGGGGCACAGATACGCAGTATTTT
CASSTLLAAGGGTDTQYF
>TRBJ2-7|TRBV27|TRBD2|few
TGTGCCAGCAGTTTACGGGGCGGGGGACCCTACGAGCAGTACTTC
CASSLRGGGPYEQYF
>TRBJ1-1|TRBV9|TRBD1|-
TGTGCCAGCAGCGTAGGAACAGGGGAAACTGAAGCTTTCTTT
CASSVGTGETEAFF
>TRBJ2-3|TRBV5-1|TRBD1|-
TGCGCCAGCAGCTTCGGACAGGTAGCAGATACGCAGTATTTT
CASSFGQVADTQYF